One and the same sample provided the 18 T cell receptor beta chains below, sequenced in a study of vaccination and CD4 T cells after COVID-19. Time point in this sample: late sampling 161 to 241 days after vaccination in a few convalescent patients. Treatment in this sample: approximately 11-day PBMC culture with coronavirus spike peptide pools or control peptides (ViraFEST assay). An Oncomine TCR Beta short-read assay was used to sequence the DNA from cultured CD4+ T cells. TCRdb passed the PCR reads through MiXCR, listing each CDR3 protein once. The table lists about 18,000 distinct CDR3 sequences, around 50% of them singletons. The antigens for these receptors are not known. Source: CD4+ T cells from blood, cultured in vitro, taken about 7 months after SARS-CoV-2 vaccination. The receptors stem from a human donor who had recovered from COVID-19.

A few counts support this clonotype. V is TRBV19 and J is TRBJ1-5; a possible D gene is TRBD1 (5 bases). V was pared by 6 bases and J by 3 bases, with 12 bases between. CDR1 is LNHDA and CDR2 is SQIVND in the germline V gene (reference sequence). The CDR3 runs to 14 residues. The CDR3 region has the DNA TGTGCCAGTAGAGTCAGCAGGGACAATCAGCCCCAGCATTTT. Amino acid sequence: CASRVSRDNQPQHF. The variable domain in full, completed from reference TRBV19 and TRBJ1-5, reads DGGITQSPKYLFRKEGQNVTLSCEQNLNHDAMYWYRQDPGQGLRLIYYSQIVNDFQKGDIAEGYSVSREKKESFPLTVTSAQKNPTAFYLCASRVSRDNQPQHFGDGTRLSIL.

The J gene is TRBJ1-1, the V gene TRBV20-1, with 7 bases aligning to TRBD1. Germline V lookup: CDR1 DFQATT, CDR2 SNEGSKA (reference sequence). With V trimmed by 0 bases and J by 1 base, 8 bases remained unmatched. The CDR3 has 16 residues. As DNA, the CDR3 is TGCAGTGCTAGAGAAAAGGACAGGATTAGGAACACTGAAGCTTTCTTT. Translating gives CSAREKDRIRNTEAFF.

This clonotype has more than one count but fewer than ten. The chain links TRBV7-2 to TRBJ1-5; D remains ambiguous. Germline V lookup: CDR1 SGHTA, CDR2 FQGNSA. This CDR3 has 15 residues. The V gene lost 1 base and the J gene lost 2 bases, with 9 bases spanning the gap. The CDR3 region has the DNA TGTGCCAGCAGCTTAGATATGTCCGGCAATCAGCCCCAGCATTTT. Residues: CASSLDMSGNQPQHF.

The V gene is TRBV7-6, the J gene TRBJ2-7; D possibly corresponds to TRBD1 (6 bases). Trimming removed 0 bases from V and 0 bases from J, with 9 bases in between. This CDR3 has 15 residues. From germline, CDR1 is SGHVS and CDR2 FNYEAQ. The CDR3 loop reads CASSLAVGGSYEQYF. The CDR3 DNA reads as TGTGCCAGCAGCTTAGCTGTAGGGGGCTCCTACGAGCAGTACTTC.

This chain uses TRBV7-2 with TRBJ1-2; the D is unclear. Looked up from germline, CDR1 is SGHTA and CDR2 is FQGNSA. The V and J ends lost 5 bases and 3 bases respectively, with 19 bases between them. The CDR3 is 16 residues long. CDR3 sequence reads: CASSLISRVLDYGYTF. Here the CDR3 DNA reads TGTGCCAGCAGCCTTATTTCGAGAGTACTAGACTATGGCTACACCTTC.

This chain connects TRBV7-3 to TRBJ2-1; 7 bases agree with TRBD1. Germline V lookup: CDR1 SGHTA, CDR2 FQGTGA. The CDR3 extends over 14 amino acids. After removal of 0 bases from V and 7 bases from J, the junction contained 3 bases not matched to a gene. The CDR3 protein is CASSLTSGGNEQFF. The DNA of the CDR3 is TGTGCCAGCAGCTTAACGTCAGGGGGTAATGAGCAGTTCTTC. Looking up the rest from reference TRBV7-3 and TRBJ2-1 gives the full variable domain: GAGVSQTPSNKVTEKGKYVELRCDPISGHTALYWYRQSLGQGPEFLIYFQGTGAADDSGLPNDRFFAVRPEGSVSTLKIQRTERGDSAVYLCASSLTSGGNEQFFGPGTRLTVL.

CDR3 loop: CATSSEVGGYEQYF. The CDR3 nucleotides are TGTGCCACCAGCAGTGAAGTAGGGGGCTACGAGCAGTACTTC. This chain links TRBV15 with TRBJ2-7, with D perhaps matching TRBD1 (6 bases). Germline CDR1 and CDR2: LNHNV and YYDKDF (reference sequence). The germline V and J ends were trimmed by 3 bases and 3 bases, with 12 bases remaining between them. The CDR3 length is 14 residues. The whole variable domain, filled in from reference TRBV15 and TRBJ2-7, reads DAMVIQNPRYQVTQFGKPVTLSCSQTLNHNVMYWYQQKSSQAPKLLFHYYDKDFNNEADTPDNFQSRRPNTSFCFLDIRSPGLGDTAMYLCATSSEVGGYEQYFGPGTRLTVT.

This clonotype has only a few counts. The chain couples TRBV5-6 to TRBJ1-5; 8 nucleotides match TRBD1. V lost 4 bases to trimming and J lost 3 bases; unmatched junction nucleotides: 3. Germline CDR1 and CDR2: SGHDT and YYEEEE. This CDR3 is built from 14 residues. CDR3 sequence: CASSNRGYNQPQHF. DNA of the CDR3: TGTGCCAGCAGCAACAGGGGGTACAATCAGCCCCAGCATTTT.

By share, this clonotype counts as medium-sized. V is TRBV21-1 and J is TRBJ2-6; the table's D call TRBD2 went unverified against the DNA. TRBV21-1 is termed a pseudogene. The CDR3 spans 21 residues. CDR3 bases: TGTGCCAGCAGCAAAGAAGGAGTGATGAGGGCCCCCGTTACCGGGGCCAACGTCCTGACTTTC. This codes for CASSKEGVMRAPVTGANVLTF.

The chain links TRBV20-1 to TRBJ2-3; no firm D call. V lost 5 bases, J lost 5 bases, and 17 bases lay in between. This CDR3 spans 14 amino acids. Germline-derived CDR1 and CDR2 are DFQATT and SNEGSKA (reference sequence). The CDR3 DNA reads TGCAGTGCTTTTCTGGGGATAGATCGAGATACGCAGTATTTT. It codes for CSAFLGIDRDTQYF.

The table lists this clonotype with a few counts. The V gene is TRBV12-3 or TRBV12-4, the J gene TRBJ1-5; D is possibly TRBD1 (5 bases). V was pared by 5 bases and J by 2 bases, with 10 bases between. This CDR3 comprises 14 residues. CDR3 sequence (DNA): TGTGCCAGCAGTCTTCAGGGCGGCAATCAGCCCCAGCATTTT. Translating gives CASSLQGGNQPQHF.

The chain recombines TRBV6-2 or TRBV6-3 with TRBJ2-3; no clear D. CDR1 and CDR2 from the germline V gene are MNHEY and SVGEGT. The CDR3 loop spans 12 amino acids. The V end was cut by 4 bases, the J end by 4 bases, with 6 bases between. CDR3 region: CASSSWSDTQYF. The CDR3 DNA sequence: TGTGCCAGCAGTTCTTGGTCAGATACGCAGTATTTT.

The genes are TRBV7-2 and TRBJ2-1; perhaps TRBD2 as D (6 bases). V lost 1 base, J lost 9 bases, and 13 bases lay in between. This CDR3 is 14 amino acids long. The germline V gene encodes CDR1 SGHTA and CDR2 FQGNSA. For the CDR3, the DNA is TGTGCCAGCAGCTTAGGGTGGGAGGCAGGTGAGCAGTTCTTC. Translated: CASSLGWEAGEQFF.

The chain has TRBV19 and TRBJ2-3; D gene ambiguous. CDR1 is LNHDA, CDR2 SQIVND, per germline (reference sequence). Between the trimmed V and J ends, which lost 5 bases and 0 bases, there was a span of 18 bases. The CDR3 loop spans 17 amino acids. The CDR3 here is CASSEMLQGRSTDTQYF. The CDR3, as DNA: TGTGCCAGTAGTGAAATGCTCCAAGGACGGAGCACAGATACGCAGTATTTT.

Relative to its sample, this clonotype is medium-sized (0.01 to 0.1%). This chain uses TRBV6-1 with TRBJ1-5; no reliable D call. This CDR3 spans 16 amino acids. With 6 bases removed from V and 0 bases from J, the gap between germline ends came to 15 bases. Germline V lookup: CDR1 MNHNS, CDR2 SASEGT. Here the CDR3 DNA reads TGTGCCAGCAGCCCCGGCGTCCCATATAGCAATCAGCCCCAGCATTTT. Its translation: CASSPGVPYSNQPQHF.

This clonotype was found a few times. This chain uses TRBV7-2 with TRBJ1-2, with D possibly being TRBD1 (5 bases). Germline V gene data show CDR1 as SGHTA and CDR2 as FQGNSA. With 3 bases removed from V and 4 bases from J, the gap between germline ends came to 12 bases. The CDR3 contains 14 residues. The CDR3 sequence: CASSFTLDSYGYTF. As DNA, the CDR3 is TGTGCCAGCAGCTTTACCCTCGACAGCTATGGCTACACCTTC.

The rearrangement links TRBV6-1 to TRBJ1-6, with TRBD1 matching over 11 bases. CDR3 length equals 17 residues. In germline, CDR1 is MNHNS, CDR2 SASEGT. V lost 6 bases and J lost 10; bases outside the gene matches: 14. CDR3 protein: CASSSTGTGGRESPLHF. The CDR3 DNA is TGTGCCAGCAGCTCGACCGGGACAGGGGGAAGGGAATCACCCCTCCACTTT.

This clonotype was recorded a few times. The gene calls are TRBV20-1 and TRBJ2-5; possibly TRBD1 for D (6 bases). The CDR3 runs to 14 residues. CDR1 is DFQATT and CDR2 is SNEGSKA in the germline V gene (reference sequence). V was pared by 6 bases and J by 1 base, with 15 bases between. CDR3 in DNA: TGCAGTGCGGAAAGGGCAGGGGTCCAAGAGACCCAGTACTTC. Translating gives CSAERAGVQETQYF.